Sequencing of this T cell receptor beta chain was carried out in a study of cytomegalovirus exposure and HLA in healthy donors. About the research overall: In an earlier analysis, around 120 million unique TCR beta sequences were found from 150 million to 200 million T cells. Overall study results and limits: A later analysis reportedly found fewer N-insertions in an Asian-associated ancestry cluster than the approximately 730-donor mean. Cytomegalovirus-associated status was assigned to about 150 TCR beta chains.

V shed 5 bases and J shed 10 bases, with 23 bases lying between them. The CDR3 covers 15 residues. The germline CDR1 and CDR2 sequences are SGHTA and FQGNSA. The PCR was carried out with 60 Vbeta primers and 13 Jbeta primers. Generated by immunoSEQ multiplex PCR, the TCRdb table keeps only in-frame clones and is missing some. The sample lists around 130,000 clones, 65% to 90% seen once, with 2.5% to 3% in the top ten. Of note for this clone: The antigen remains unidentified.

The specimen was PBMCs. The TCR originated in a woman in her late teens or twenties in good health and CMV-seropositive. The gene calls are TRBV7-2 and TRBJ2-5; possibly TRBD2 for D (7 bases). In nucleotides, the CDR3 is TGTGCCAGCAGCCTAGTATCGACTGGGGAGGGGGACCAGTACTTC. Its translation: CASSLVSTGEGDQYF.